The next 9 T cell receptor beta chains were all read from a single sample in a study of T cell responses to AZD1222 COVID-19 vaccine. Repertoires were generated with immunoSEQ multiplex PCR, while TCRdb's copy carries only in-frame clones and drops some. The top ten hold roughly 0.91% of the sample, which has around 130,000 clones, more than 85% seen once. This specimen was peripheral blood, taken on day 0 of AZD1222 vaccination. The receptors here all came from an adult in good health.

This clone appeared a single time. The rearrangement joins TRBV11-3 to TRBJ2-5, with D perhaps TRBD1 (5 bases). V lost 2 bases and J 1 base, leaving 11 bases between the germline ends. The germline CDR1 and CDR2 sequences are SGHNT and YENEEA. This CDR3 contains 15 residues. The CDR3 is CASSLRTGIQETQYF. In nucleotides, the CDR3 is TGTGCCAGCAGCTTAAGAACAGGAATCCAAGAGACCCAGTACTTC.

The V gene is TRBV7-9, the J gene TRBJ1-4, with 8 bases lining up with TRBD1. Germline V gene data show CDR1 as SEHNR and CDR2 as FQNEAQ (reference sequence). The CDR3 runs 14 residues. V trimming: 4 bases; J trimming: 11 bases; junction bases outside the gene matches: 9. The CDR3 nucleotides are TGTGCCAGCAGCTCGGGGCTCAGGGGGCCTAAACTGTTTTTT. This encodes CASSSGLRGPKLFF.

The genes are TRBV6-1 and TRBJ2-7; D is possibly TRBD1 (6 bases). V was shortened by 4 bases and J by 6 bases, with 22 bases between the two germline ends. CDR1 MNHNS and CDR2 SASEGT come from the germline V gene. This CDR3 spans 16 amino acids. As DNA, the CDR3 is TGTGCCAGCAGTGCCGGGCCGGGACACCGAGGCCTCGAGCAGTACTTC. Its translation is CASSAGPGHRGLEQYF.

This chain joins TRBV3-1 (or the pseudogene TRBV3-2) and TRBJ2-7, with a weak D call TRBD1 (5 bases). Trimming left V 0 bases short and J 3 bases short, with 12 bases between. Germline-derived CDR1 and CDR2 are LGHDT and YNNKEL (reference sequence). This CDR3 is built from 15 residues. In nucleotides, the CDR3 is TGTGCCAGCAGCCAAGATTTAACCAGGGTCTACGAGCAGTACTTC. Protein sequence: CASSQDLTRVYEQYF.

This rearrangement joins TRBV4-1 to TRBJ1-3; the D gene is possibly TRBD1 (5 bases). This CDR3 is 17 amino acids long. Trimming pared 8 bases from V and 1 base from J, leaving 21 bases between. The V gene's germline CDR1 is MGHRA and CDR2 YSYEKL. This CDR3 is CASPGSQRGASGNTIYF. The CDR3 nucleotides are TGCGCCAGCCCCGGGTCCCAGAGAGGGGCTTCTGGAAACACCATATATTTT.

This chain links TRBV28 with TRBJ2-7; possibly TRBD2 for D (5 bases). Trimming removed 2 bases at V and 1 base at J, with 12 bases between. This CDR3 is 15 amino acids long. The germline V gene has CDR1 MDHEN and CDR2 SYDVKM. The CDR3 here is CASSLLHTGSYEQYF. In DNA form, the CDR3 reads TGTGCCAGCAGTTTACTCCACACGGGATCCTACGAGCAGTACTTC.

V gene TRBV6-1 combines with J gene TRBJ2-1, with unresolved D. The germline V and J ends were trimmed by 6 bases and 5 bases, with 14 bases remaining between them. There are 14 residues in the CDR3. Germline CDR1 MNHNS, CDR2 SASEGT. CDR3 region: CASSESIRHNEQFF. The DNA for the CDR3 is TGTGCCAGCAGCGAATCCATCCGTCACAATGAGCAGTTCTTC.

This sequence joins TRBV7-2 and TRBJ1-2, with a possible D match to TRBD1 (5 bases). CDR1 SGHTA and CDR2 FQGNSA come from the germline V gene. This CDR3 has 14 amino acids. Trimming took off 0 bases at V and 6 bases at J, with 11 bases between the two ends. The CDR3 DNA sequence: TGTGCCAGCAGCTTAGCTTCCAGGGAGGATGGCTACACCTTC. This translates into CASSLASREDGYTF. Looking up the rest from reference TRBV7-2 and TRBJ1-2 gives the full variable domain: GAGVSQSPSNKVTEKGKDVELRCDPISGHTALYWYRQSLGQGLEFLIYFQGNSAPDKSGLPSDRFSAERTGGSVSTLTIQRTQQEDSAVYLCASSLASREDGYTFGSGTRLTVV.

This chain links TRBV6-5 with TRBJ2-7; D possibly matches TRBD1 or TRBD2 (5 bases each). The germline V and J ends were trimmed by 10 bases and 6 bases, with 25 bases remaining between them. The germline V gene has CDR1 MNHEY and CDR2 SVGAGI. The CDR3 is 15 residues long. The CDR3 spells CAIHPQGYGALEQYF. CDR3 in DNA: TGTGCCATTCATCCACAAGGGTACGGGGCTCTCGAGCAGTACTTC.